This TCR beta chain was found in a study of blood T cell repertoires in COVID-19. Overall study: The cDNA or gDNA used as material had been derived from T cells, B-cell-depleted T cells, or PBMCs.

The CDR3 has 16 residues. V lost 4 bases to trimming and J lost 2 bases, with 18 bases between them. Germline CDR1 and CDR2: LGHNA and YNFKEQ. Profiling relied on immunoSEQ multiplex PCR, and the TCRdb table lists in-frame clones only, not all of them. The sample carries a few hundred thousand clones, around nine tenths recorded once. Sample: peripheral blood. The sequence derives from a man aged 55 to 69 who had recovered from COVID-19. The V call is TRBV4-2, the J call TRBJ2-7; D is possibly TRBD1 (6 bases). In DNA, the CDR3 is TGTGCCAGCAGCCCTATCGCACAGGGTGGGACCTACGAGCAGTACTTC. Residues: CASSPIAQGGTYEQYF.